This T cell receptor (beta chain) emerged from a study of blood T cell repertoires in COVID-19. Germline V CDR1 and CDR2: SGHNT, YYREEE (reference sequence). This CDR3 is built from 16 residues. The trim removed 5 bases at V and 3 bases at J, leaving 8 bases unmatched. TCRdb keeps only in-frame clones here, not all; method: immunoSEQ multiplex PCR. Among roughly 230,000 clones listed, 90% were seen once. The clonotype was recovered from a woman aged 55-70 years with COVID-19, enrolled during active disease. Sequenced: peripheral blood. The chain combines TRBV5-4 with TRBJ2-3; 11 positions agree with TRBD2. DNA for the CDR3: TGTGCCAGCAGGGCCGTAGCGGGGGGGGGAACAGATACGCAGTATTTT. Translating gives CASRAVAGGGTDTQYF.